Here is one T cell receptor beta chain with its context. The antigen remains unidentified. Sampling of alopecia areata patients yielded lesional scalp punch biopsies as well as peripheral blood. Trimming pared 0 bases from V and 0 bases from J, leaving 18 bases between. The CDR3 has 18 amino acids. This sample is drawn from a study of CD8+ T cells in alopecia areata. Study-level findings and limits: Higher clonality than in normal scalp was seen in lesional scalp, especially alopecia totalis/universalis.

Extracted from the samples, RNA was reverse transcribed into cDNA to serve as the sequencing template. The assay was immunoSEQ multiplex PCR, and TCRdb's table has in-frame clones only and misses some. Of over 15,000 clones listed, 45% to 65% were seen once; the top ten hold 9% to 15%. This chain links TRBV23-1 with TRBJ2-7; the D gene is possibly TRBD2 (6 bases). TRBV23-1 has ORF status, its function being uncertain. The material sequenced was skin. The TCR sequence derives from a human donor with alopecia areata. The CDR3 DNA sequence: TGCGCCAGCAGTCAATCCCCATGGGGAGGACGGAACTCCTACGAGCAGTACTTC. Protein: CASSQSPWGGRNSYEQYF.